Following are 11 T cell receptor beta chains from one sample sequenced in a study of control samples from healthy donors and cancer patients. Repertoires were generated with immunoSEQ multiplex PCR, while TCRdb's copy carries only in-frame clones and drops some. The sample has about 130,000 clones, around nine tenths seen once; the top ten hold about 2.5%. Sequenced input: blood. The receptor source for this set is a man aged 40-49 years in good health.

CDR3 region: CASSLRTGETGELFF. The CDR3 DNA reads as TGCGCCAGCAGCTTGCGGACAGGGGAAACCGGGGAGCTGTTTTTT. V usage is TRBV5-1 and J usage is TRBJ2-2, with TRBD1 identical over 9 bases. This CDR3 comprises 15 residues. CDR1 and CDR2 from the germline V gene are SGHRS and YFSETQ. Unmatched junction bases numbered 3, after V lost 1 base and J lost 5 bases.

The chain joins TRBV6-9 to TRBJ2-1, with 10 bases matching TRBD2. CDR3 size: 22 residues. The J segment lost 0 bases and the V segment lost 2 bases, leaving 19 bases of the junction unmatched. Germline CDR1 MNHGY, CDR2 SVAAGI. The CDR3 DNA sequence: TGTGCCAGCAGTTATCAGTGGTGTACAGCGGGGGGGTCGAAGAGCTCCTACAATGAGCAGTTCTTC. Encoded protein: CASSYQWCTAGGSKSSYNEQFF.

The rearrangement uses TRBV6-5 and TRBJ2-3; 7 bases fit TRBD1. Germline trimming cut 3 bases from V and 6 bases from J; bases unmatched to any gene: 9. This CDR3 contains 15 residues. Germline CDR1 is MNHEY and CDR2 is SVGAGI. The CDR3, as DNA: TGTGCCAGCAGTTATTTCGGACAGGACTCGGATACGCAGTATTTT. This sequence encodes CASSYFGQDSDTQYF.

This clone was counted once. This sequence joins TRBV5-1 and TRBJ1-2, with 10 bases that match TRBD1. There are 14 residues in the CDR3. Germline values: CDR1 SGHRS, CDR2 YFSETQ. V was pared by 4 bases and J by 6 bases, with 6 bases of the junction left unmatched. CDR3 region: CASSGDRGLNGYTF. The CDR3 DNA follows: TGCGCCAGCAGCGGCGACAGGGGGCTAAATGGCTACACCTTC.

The chain carries TRBV7-6 and TRBJ2-5; 9 bases are a match to TRBD1. Germline V gene sequence: CDR1 SGHVS, CDR2 FNYEAQ. V lost 3 bases, J lost 5 bases, and 10 bases stayed unmatched. The CDR3 runs to 16 residues. CDR3 protein: CASSFPPGQGWETQYF. The CDR3, as DNA: TGTGCCAGCAGCTTCCCGCCGGGACAGGGTTGGGAGACCCAGTACTTC. The whole variable domain, filled in from reference TRBV7-6 and TRBJ2-5, reads GAGVSQSPRYKVTKRGQDVALRCDPISGHVSLYWYRQALGQGPEFLTYFNYEAQQDKSGLPNDRFSAERPEGSISTLTIQRTEQRDSAMYRCASSFPPGQGWETQYFGPGTRLLVL.

The V gene is TRBV27, the J gene TRBJ1-1; D is unresolved. From germline, CDR1 is MNHEY and CDR2 SMNVEV (reference sequence). The CDR3 consists of 12 residues. Trimming took off 5 bases at V and 2 bases at J, with 6 bases between the two ends. This chain's CDR3 is CASSRGNTEAFF. CDR3 in DNA: TGTGCCAGCAGTCGGGGTAACACTGAAGCTTTCTTT.

The genes are TRBV5-4 and TRBJ2-5, with D tentatively TRBD2 (6 bases). Trimming removed 4 bases at V and 4 bases at J, with 17 bases between. This CDR3 has 15 residues. CDR1 is SGHNT, CDR2 YYREEE, per germline (reference sequence). The CDR3 nucleotides are TGTGCCAGCAGCCCCGAGGCGGGGTTGGGAGAGACCCAGTACTTC. Protein product: CASSPEAGLGETQYF.

This clone was detected once. V and J are TRBV20-1 and TRBJ1-5; 7 nucleotides match TRBD1. The germline CDR1 and CDR2 sequences are DFQATT and SNEGSKA (reference sequence). V lost 3 bases, J lost 5 bases, and 7 bases stayed unmatched. The CDR3 has 14 residues. As DNA, the CDR3 is TGCAGTGCTAGTCGTACAGGGGATCATCAGCCCCAGCATTTT. It encodes CSASRTGDHQPQHF.

This chain links TRBV12-2 with TRBJ2-2; the table's D call TRBD2 went unverified against the DNA. TRBV12-2 is an annotated pseudogene. The CDR3 has 16 residues. Here the CDR3 reads CAKRILNCANTGELFF. The CDR3, as DNA: TGTGCAAAACGAATTCTTAACTGTGCGAACACCGGGGAGCTGTTTTTT.

The chain links TRBV11-3 to TRBJ2-1; D remains unclear. V was trimmed by 0 bases and J by 4 bases, leaving 10 bases between them. Germline CDR1 and CDR2: SGHNT and YENEEA. CDR3 length: 15 residues. As DNA, the CDR3 is TGTGCCAGCAGCTTAGATAGTGGCAGATACAATGAGCAGTTCTTC. Residues: CASSLDSGRYNEQFF.

The chain combines TRBV3-1 (or the pseudogene TRBV3-2) with TRBJ2-7; 7 nucleotides agree with TRBD2. V shed 5 bases, J shed 0 bases, and the junction held 13 bases outside the gene matches. The length of the CDR3 is 17 residues. CDR1 is LGHDT, CDR2 YNNKEL, per germline (reference sequence). The CDR3, as DNA: TGTGCCAGCAGCTTTCGAAAGCGGGGTGTAAGCTCCTACGAGCAGTACTTC. Amino acids: CASSFRKRGVSSYEQYF.